Shown below are 2 T cell receptor beta chains from a single sample sequenced in a study of T cell changes during pregnancy in multiple sclerosis. Using immunoSEQ multiplex PCR, the repertoire was profiled, and TCRdb retains in-frame clones only, with some absent. The repertoire consists of around 60,000 clones, with 93% occurring once and the leading ten covering about 1.7%. Sequenced material: peripheral blood, taken after pregnancy. Receptors originate from a female donor with multiple sclerosis, enrolled in a pregnancy study.

This clone was counted a few times. V and J are TRBV12-5 and TRBJ2-7; 11 nucleotides agree with TRBD2. Germline V gene sequence: CDR1 LGHNT, CDR2 FRNRAP. The J segment lost 5 bases and the V segment lost 6 bases, leaving 15 bases of the junction unmatched. The CDR3 extends over 17 amino acids. Here the CDR3 DNA reads TGTGCTAGTGGCCAAAGACTAGCGGGAATGAGGATTCACGAGCAGTACTTC. This translates into CASGQRLAGMRIHEQYF.

The CDR3 region has the DNA TGTGCCAGCAGCGTAGGAACAGGGCAGGGCGGGGAGCTGTTTTTT. This translates into CASSVGTGQGGELFF. The chain uses TRBV9 and TRBJ2-2, with D possibly matching TRBD1 (6 bases). CDR3 length: 15 residues. The V gene lost 0 bases and the J gene lost 7 bases, with 13 bases spanning the gap. CDR1 and CDR2 (germline): SGDLS, YYNGEE. The full variable domain, its missing parts supplied by reference TRBV9 and TRBJ2-2, is DSGVTQTPKHLITATGQRVTLRCSPRSGDLSVYWYQQSLDQGLQFLIQYYNGEERAKGNILERFSAQQFPDLHSELNLSSLELGDSALYFCASSVGTGQGGELFFGEGSRLTVL.